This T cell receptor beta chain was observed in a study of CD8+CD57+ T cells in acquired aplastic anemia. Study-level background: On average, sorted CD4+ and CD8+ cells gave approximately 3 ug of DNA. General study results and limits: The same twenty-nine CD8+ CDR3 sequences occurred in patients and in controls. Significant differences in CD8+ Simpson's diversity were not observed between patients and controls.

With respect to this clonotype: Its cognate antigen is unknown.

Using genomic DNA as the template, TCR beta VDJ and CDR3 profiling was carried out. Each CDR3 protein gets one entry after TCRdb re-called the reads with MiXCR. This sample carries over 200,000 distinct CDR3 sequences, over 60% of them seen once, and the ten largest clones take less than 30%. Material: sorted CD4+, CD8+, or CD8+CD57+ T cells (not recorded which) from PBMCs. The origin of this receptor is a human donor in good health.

The CDR3 DNA sequence: TGTGCCAGCAGTGGACAGGGGGTTTCAGATACGCAGTATTTT. It translates to CASSGQGVSDTQYF. The chain uses TRBV6-1 and TRBJ2-3; TRBD1 aligns across 9 bases. Germline V lookup: CDR1 MNHNS, CDR2 SASEGT. The CDR3 has 14 residues. V shed 4 bases, J shed 4 bases, and the junction held 3 bases outside the gene matches.